This is a list of T cell receptor beta chains from one sample in a study of blood T cell repertoires in COVID-19. Assay used: immunoSEQ multiplex PCR; TCRdb lists only in-frame clones, some missing. The sample has more than 80,000 clones; 76% are singletons. Sequenced material: peripheral blood. All receptors derive from a man of 80 years or more with COVID-19, enrolled during active disease. The conserved cysteine and the conserved F or W are not part of the CDR3 here.

CDR3 | length | V
ASSLSRYFNEKLF | 13 | TRBV7-9
ASSSLLVGELF | 11 | TRBV7-2
ATSAYSGSSYNEQF | 14 | TRBV24-1
ASGLGGQGVNYGYT | 14 | TRBV12-5
ASSLGGGRSNYGYT | 14 | TRBV7-9
ASSSREYSGAPYEQY | 15 | TRBV11-3
ASRNSGTSYNEQF | 13 | TRBV6-6
ASSLASQGSEAF | 12 | TRBV7-2
ASSPRQGARPGELF | 14 | TRBV7-2
ASSETTSGQETQY | 13 | TRBV18
SVEEGQGDEKLF | 12 | TRBV29-1
ASSPLGAGTEAF | 12 | TRBV18
ATSRQGGAQETQY | 13 | TRBV24-1
ASSPGLAGGTGELF | 14 | TRBV18
ASSYSGGGSPYEQY | 14 | TRBV6-5
ASSSGQSSYEQY | 12 | TRBV28
ASSEIGQGFGGANVLT | 16 | TRBV6-1
ASSQGGDQPQH | 11 | TRBV18
ASRLGGAGQPQH | 12 | TRBV2